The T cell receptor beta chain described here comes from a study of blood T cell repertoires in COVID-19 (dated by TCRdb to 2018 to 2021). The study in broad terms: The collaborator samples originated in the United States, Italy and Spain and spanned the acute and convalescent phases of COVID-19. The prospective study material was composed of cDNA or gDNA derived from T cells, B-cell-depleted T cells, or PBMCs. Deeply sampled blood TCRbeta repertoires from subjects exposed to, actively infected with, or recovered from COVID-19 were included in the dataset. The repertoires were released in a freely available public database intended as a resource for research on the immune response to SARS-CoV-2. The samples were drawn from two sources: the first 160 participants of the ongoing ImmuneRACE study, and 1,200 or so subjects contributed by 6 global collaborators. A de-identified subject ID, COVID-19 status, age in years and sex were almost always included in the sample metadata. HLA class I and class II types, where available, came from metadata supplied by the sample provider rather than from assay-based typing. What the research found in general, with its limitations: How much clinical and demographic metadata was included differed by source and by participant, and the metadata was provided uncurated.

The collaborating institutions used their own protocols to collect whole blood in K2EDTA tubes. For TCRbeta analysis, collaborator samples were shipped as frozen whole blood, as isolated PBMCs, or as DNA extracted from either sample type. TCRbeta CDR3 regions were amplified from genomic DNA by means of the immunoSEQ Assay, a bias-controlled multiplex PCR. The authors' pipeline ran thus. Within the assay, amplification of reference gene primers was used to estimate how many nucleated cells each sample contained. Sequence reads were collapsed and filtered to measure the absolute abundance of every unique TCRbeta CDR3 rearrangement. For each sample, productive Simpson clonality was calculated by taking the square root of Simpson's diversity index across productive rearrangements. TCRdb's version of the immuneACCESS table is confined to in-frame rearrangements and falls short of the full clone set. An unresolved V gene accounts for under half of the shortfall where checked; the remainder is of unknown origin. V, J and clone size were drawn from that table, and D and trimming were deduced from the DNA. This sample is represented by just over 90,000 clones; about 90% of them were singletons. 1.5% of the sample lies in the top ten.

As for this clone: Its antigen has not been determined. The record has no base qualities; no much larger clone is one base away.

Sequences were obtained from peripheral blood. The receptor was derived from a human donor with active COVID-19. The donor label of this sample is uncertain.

The nucleotides read TGTGCCATCAGTGCAAAACAGGGTAATAATTCACCCCTCCACTTT. This translates into CAISAKQGNNSPLHF. Here the chain combines TRBV10-3 and TRBJ1-6; TRBD1 is possibly the D segment (6 matching bases). V sheds 4 bases and J sheds 5 bases, leaving 12 bases between their ends. The CDR3, cysteine through phenylalanine, is 15 amino acids long. Just CDR3 DNA is preserved here, 45 bases in frame from base 1. CDR1 is given as ENHRY and CDR2 as SYGVKD, both from the germline V gene.